The 24 T cell receptor beta chains given below trace back to one sample, sequenced in a study of blood T cell repertoires in COVID-19. The protocol was immunoSEQ multiplex PCR, while the TCRdb copy is restricted to in-frame clones and leaves out a portion. Of 120,000 or so clones listed, around nine tenths are singletons. The sample was peripheral blood. These receptors all stem from a woman aged 80 or over with acute or convalescent COVID-19.

The chain combines TRBV24-1 with TRBJ1-4; TRBD1 matches at 8 bases. The CDR3 has 14 amino acids. Germline V gene lookup returns CDR1 KGHDR and CDR2 SFDVKD. The V segment lost 4 bases and the J segment 8 bases; nucleotides outside the gene matches: 5. This chain's CDR3 is CATSDPGQGEKLFF. The CDR3 DNA is TGTGCCACCAGTGACCCCGGACAGGGCGAAAAACTGTTTTTT.

The chain employs TRBV7-9 and TRBJ1-5; 9 bases line up with TRBD1. V lost 5 bases to trimming and J lost 0 bases; unmatched junction nucleotides: 8. Germline V gives CDR1 SEHNR, CDR2 FQNEAQ (reference sequence). The CDR3 spans 17 residues. The chain's CDR3 is CASSSGTGTLSNQPQHF. The DNA of the CDR3 is TGTGCCAGCAGCAGCGGGACAGGGACCCTTAGCAATCAGCCCCAGCATTTT.

The rearrangement joins TRBV29-1 to TRBJ2-7; possibly TRBD1 for D (5 bases). The CDR3 length is 15 residues. V lost 2 bases and J 1 base, leaving 15 bases between the germline ends. Germline V CDR1 and CDR2: SQVTM, ANQGSEA. The CDR3 is CSVELGAASSYEQYF. The CDR3, as DNA: TGCAGCGTTGAATTAGGGGCAGCCTCTTCCTACGAGCAGTACTTC.

CDR3 in DNA: TGTGCCAGCAGCGTTGACGGGAGGGGTAATGAAAAACTGTTTTTT. It translates to CASSVDGRGNEKLFF. The rearrangement uses TRBV9 and TRBJ1-4, with a possible D match to TRBD1 (5 bases). CDR3 size: 15 residues. Germline V gene data show CDR1 as SGDLS and CDR2 as YYNGEE. V lost 2 bases and J 4 bases, leaving 12 bases between the germline ends.

This chain connects TRBV3-1 (or the pseudogene TRBV3-2) to TRBJ2-2, with 9 bases lining up with TRBD2. Germline CDR1 is LGHDT and CDR2 is YNNKEL (reference sequence). V shed 4 bases, J shed 4 bases, and the junction held 10 bases outside the gene matches. The CDR3 sequence is 17 residues long. The CDR3 region has the DNA TGTGCCAGCAGCCTTTTAGGCGGGGGGGCCTTCACCGGGGAGCTGTTTTTT. It encodes CASSLLGGGAFTGELFF.

V and J are TRBV9 and TRBJ2-1; 7 bases are shared with TRBD1. The CDR3 extends over 16 amino acids. Germline V CDR1 and CDR2: SGDLS, YYNGEE. Trimming cost V 4 bases and J 3 bases; bases outside gene matches: 10. This chain's CDR3 is CASSPRQGHYYNEQFF. In DNA form, the CDR3 reads TGTGCCAGCAGCCCACGACAGGGCCACTACTACAATGAGCAGTTCTTC.

The rearrangement uses TRBV9 and TRBJ1-3; D is uncertain. V shed 4 bases and J shed 0 bases, with 14 bases lying between them. CDR1 is SGDLS and CDR2 is YYNGEE in the germline V gene. The CDR3 length is 16 residues. DNA for the CDR3: TGTGCCAGCAGCCCAACCCACATCCCCTCTGGAAACACCATATATTTT. Amino acids: CASSPTHIPSGNTIYF.

V usage is TRBV6-5 and J usage is TRBJ1-5; TRBD1 aligns across 7 bases. Trimming at V came to 5 bases and at J to 6 bases, leaving 7 bases not matched to a gene. The CDR3 runs to 14 residues. Germline lookup yields CDR1 MNHEY and CDR2 SVGAGI. CDR3 amino acids: CASSLRQGTQPQHF. DNA for the CDR3: TGTGCCAGCAGTCTTAGACAGGGTACTCAGCCCCAGCATTTT.

The rearrangement joins TRBV21-1 to TRBJ2-7; TRBD2, as called in the table, went unchecked against the DNA. TRBV21-1 constitutes a pseudogene. This CDR3 has 14 amino acids. CDR3 DNA sequence: TGTGCCAGCAGCAAAGGTAGGAGCTCCTACGAGCAGTACTTC. Protein sequence: CASSKGRSSYEQYF.

This chain joins TRBV7-6 and TRBJ1-5, with 7 bases aligning to TRBD1. The V gene end was trimmed by 6 bases and the J gene end by 1 base; junction bases not matched to a gene: 9. The CDR3 is made up of 16 amino acids. CDR1 and CDR2 from the germline V gene are SGHVS and FNYEAQ. The CDR3 region is CASSSRTGPSNQPQHF. In nucleotides, the CDR3 is TGTGCCAGCAGTTCCCGGACAGGACCAAGCAATCAGCCCCAGCATTTT.

The rearrangement uses TRBV9 and TRBJ2-2; D perhaps matches TRBD2 (5 bases). Germline V CDR1 and CDR2: SGDLS, YYNGEE. The CDR3 runs 15 residues. Deletions cut 6 bases from V and 4 bases from J, with 16 bases between. CDR3 DNA sequence: TGTGCCAGCAAAGTACGGCCAGAGGGCACCGGGGAGCTGTTTTTT. Its translation: CASKVRPEGTGELFF.

The CDR3 region is CASSEMQGASKNIQYF. The CDR3 DNA sequence: TGTGCCAGCAGTGAGATGCAGGGGGCTTCCAAAAACATTCAGTACTTC. The chain employs TRBV6-1 and TRBJ2-4; 8 nucleotides match TRBD1. From germline, CDR1 is MNHNS and CDR2 SASEGT. V was pared by 3 bases and J by 2 bases, with 6 bases of the junction left unmatched. This CDR3 is built from 16 residues.

The CDR3 loop is CATSRDKGGSVNYGYTF. The CDR3 DNA reads as TGTGCCACCAGCAGAGATAAAGGGGGCAGTGTTAACTATGGCTACACCTTC. The chain carries TRBV15 and TRBJ1-2; 7 nucleotides line up with TRBD1. Trimming took 0 bases from V and 1 from J; bases not matched to a gene: 8. This CDR3 contains 17 residues. Germline V gene data show CDR1 as LNHNV and CDR2 as YYDKDF (reference sequence).

The V and J genes are TRBV5-1 and TRBJ1-1, with D possibly TRBD1 on 6 matching bases. The germline V gene encodes CDR1 SGHRS and CDR2 YFSETQ. The CDR3 length is 14 residues. V dropped 3 bases and J dropped 0 bases, with 9 bases sitting between them. CDR3 sequence reads: CASSSEGVNTEAFF. In nucleotides, the CDR3 is TGCGCCAGCAGCTCAGAGGGGGTGAACACTGAAGCTTTCTTT.

A remark on this clone: Other DNA sequences within the sample encode an identical CDR3. This chain joins TRBV7-9 and TRBJ1-3, with unresolved D. This CDR3 is built from 13 residues. V lost 1 base to trimming and J lost 4 bases, with 5 bases between them. Germline CDR1 SEHNR, CDR2 FQNEAQ (reference sequence). The CDR3 sequence: CASSLDRGNTIYF. In nucleotides, the CDR3 is TGTGCCAGCAGCTTAGACAGAGGAAACACCATATATTTT.

The rearrangement links TRBV6-5 to TRBJ1-3; D uncertain. Trimming shortened V by 6 bases and J by 0 bases, and 3 bases separated the two germline ends. The CDR3 length is 12 residues. Per germline, CDR1 MNHEY and CDR2 SVGAGI. Written as DNA, the CDR3 is TGTGCCAGCAGGAGCTCTGGAAACACCATATATTTT. This encodes CASRSSGNTIYF.

The rearrangement links TRBV7-3 to TRBJ2-2; 16 bases match TRBD2. This CDR3 has 18 residues. Losses at the gene ends were 5 bases for V and 4 bases for J; bases not matched to a gene: 7. Looked up from germline, CDR1 is SGHTA and CDR2 is FQGTGA. The CDR3 DNA reads as TGTGCCAGCAGCGCCGGGACTAGCGGGAGGGGTAGCACCGGGGAGCTGTTTTTT. Its protein is CASSAGTSGRGSTGELFF.

This clone was detected a few times. J is TRBJ2-5 and V is TRBV11-2; maybe TRBD2 (5 bases). CDR1 is SGHAT, CDR2 FQNNGV, per germline. This CDR3 has 13 residues. Trimming cost V 2 bases and J 4 bases, with 8 bases left between them. In nucleotides, the CDR3 is TGTGCCAGCAGCTTAAATCGGGGAGAGACCCAGTACTTC. It translates to CASSLNRGETQYF.

The V gene is TRBV3-1 (or the pseudogene TRBV3-2), the J gene TRBJ2-1; D remains ambiguous. The CDR3 is 14 residues long. Germline-derived CDR1 and CDR2 are LGHDT and YNNKEL (reference sequence). Trimming shortened V by 10 bases and J by 2 bases, and 15 bases separated the two germline ends. DNA of the CDR3: TGTGCCAATACTTCTAGTCTGCCCTACAATGAGCAGTTCTTC. Protein sequence: CANTSSLPYNEQFF.

V usage is TRBV18 and J usage is TRBJ2-3, with 9 bases that match TRBD2. The CDR3 is made up of 15 amino acids. Germline values: CDR1 KGHSH, CDR2 LQKENI. J lost 1 base, V lost 6 bases, and 5 bases had no gene match. CDR3 residues: CASSPGGGGTDTQYF. CDR3 DNA: TGTGCCAGCTCCCCCGGCGGGGGGGGCACAGATACGCAGTATTTT.

This chain connects TRBV5-3 to TRBJ1-1; a possible D gene is TRBD1 (6 bases). TRBV5-3 is reported as an ORF; its role is uncertain. Trimming took off 1 base at V and 5 bases at J, with 18 bases between the two ends. This CDR3 has 16 residues. In DNA form, the CDR3 reads TGTGCCAGAAGCTTGAGGGCCAATAACCAGGGGACTGAAGCTTTCTTT. It encodes CARSLRANNQGTEAFF.

The rearrangement links TRBV2 to TRBJ1-2; D possibly corresponds to TRBD1 (6 bases). CDR1 and CDR2 from the germline V gene are SNHLY and FYNNEI. Trimming cost V 7 bases and J 5 bases, with 20 bases left between them. The CDR3 totals 15 residues. As DNA, the CDR3 is TGTGCCAGCACCCTAGACAGGATGAGGGGGTATGGCTACACCTTC. The encoded protein is CASTLDRMRGYGYTF.

This chain joins TRBV5-1 and TRBJ2-2, with TRBD1 matching 7 bases. Looked up from germline, CDR1 is SGHRS and CDR2 is YFSETQ. The CDR3 contains 13 residues. J gave up 6 bases and V 4 bases, and 3 bases lay outside the gene matches. CDR3 sequence reads: CASSKQGPGELFF. For the CDR3, the DNA is TGCGCCAGCAGCAAACAGGGGCCCGGGGAGCTGTTTTTT.

This chain joins TRBV28 and TRBJ2-7, with D hard to call. The CDR3 totals 13 residues. The V gene's germline CDR1 is MDHEN and CDR2 SYDVKM. V shed 5 bases and J shed 6 bases, with 14 bases lying between them. DNA for the CDR3: TGTGCCAGCAGTCCCCTGAGGTCTGGCGAGCAGTACTTC. It codes for CASSPLRSGEQYF.